The 28 T cell receptor beta chains listed next were all sequenced from one sample in a study of graft-versus-host responses after intestinal transplantation (dated by TCRdb to 2020 to 2022). Antigens of these TCRs are unknown. This sample's time point label indicates: cells obtained before transplantation from donor or recipient. The library relied on the immunoSEQ multiplex PCR assay. In its TCRdb copy, this immuneACCESS table keeps in-frame sequences only and misses some clones. Where compared with another copy, unresolved V genes explain less than half of these, and the others have no known cause. The sample table lists about 93,000 clones, around 93% of them with a count of one. Jointly, the top ten make up roughly 0.49% of the sample. The source material was unstimulated CD8+ T cells sorted from spleen or lymph node cells, sampled before intestinal transplant. These receptors were taken from a human donor who received an intestinal transplant.

The V call is TRBV7-8, the J call TRBJ2-7, with D possibly matching TRBD2 (6 bases). The V gene lost 2 bases and the J gene lost 5 bases, with 22 bases spanning the gap. The CDR3 spans 17 residues. The V gene's germline CDR1 is SGHVS and CDR2 FQNEAQ. This chain's CDR3 is CASSLLDRRLGPDEQYF. The CDR3 region has the DNA TGTGCCAGCAGCTTACTGGATCGGAGACTAGGTCCGGACGAGCAGTACTTC.

The chain carries TRBV7-2 and TRBJ2-7; 9 bases agree with TRBD1. Germline lookup yields CDR1 SGHTA and CDR2 FQGNSA. This CDR3 spans 17 amino acids. V lost 3 bases and J lost 3; bases outside the gene matches: 12. As DNA, the CDR3 is TGTGCCAGCAGCTTCTTTCATGGGACAGGGACAATCTACGAGCAGTACTTC. Amino acids: CASSFFHGTGTIYEQYF.

The chain combines TRBV18 with TRBJ1-3; D is uncertain. The CDR3 is 16 residues long. Germline CDR1 is KGHSH and CDR2 is LQKENI. V shed 0 bases and J shed 0 bases, with 9 bases lying between them. CDR3 nucleotides: TGTGCCAGCTCACCACCCGCAGTCACCTCTGGAAACACCATATATTTT. Translated, it gives CASSPPAVTSGNTIYF.

This clone has a single count. This chain links TRBV19 with TRBJ2-7, with 8 positions matching TRBD1. Germline assignment: CDR1 LNHDA and CDR2 SQIVND (reference sequence). V was pared by 6 bases and J by 2 bases, with 6 bases of the junction left unmatched. The length of the CDR3 is 14 residues. The CDR3 sequence is CASRGTGGPYEQYF. The CDR3 DNA is TGTGCCAGTAGAGGTACAGGGGGGCCCTACGAGCAGTACTTC.

V usage is TRBV11-2 and J usage is TRBJ1-5; D ambiguous. The V end was cut by 7 bases, the J end by 7 bases, with 23 bases between. Looked up from germline, CDR1 is SGHAT and CDR2 is FQNNGV. The CDR3 loop spans 16 amino acids. The CDR3 reads CASILLGGQGEQPQHF. DNA for the CDR3: TGTGCCAGCATACTCCTGGGAGGCCAAGGAGAACAGCCCCAGCATTTT.

The genes are TRBV19 and TRBJ1-5; 9 bases line up with TRBD1. The CDR3 extends over 16 amino acids. Germline V gene lookup returns CDR1 LNHDA and CDR2 SQIVND (reference sequence). After removal of 1 base from V and 0 bases from J, the junction contained 1 base not matched to a gene. The CDR3 reads CASSIGTGDSNQPQHF. In DNA, the CDR3 is TGTGCCAGTAGTATAGGGACAGGGGATAGCAATCAGCCCCAGCATTTT.

The chain has TRBV21-1 and TRBJ1-1. TRBV21-1 is assigned pseudogene status. This CDR3 contains 16 residues. The CDR3: CASKVLVEIGNTEAFF. The DNA of the CDR3 is TGTGCCAGCAAAGTCTTAGTGGAGATAGGGAACACTGAAGCTTTCTTT.

The V and J genes are TRBV30 and TRBJ2-7; TRBD2 agrees at 7 bases. The CDR3 covers 16 residues. Losses at the gene ends were 3 bases for V and 4 bases for J; bases not matched to a gene: 15. The germline CDR1 and CDR2 sequences are GTSNPN and SVGIG (reference sequence). CDR3 residues: CAWSPPRASGNYEQYF. CDR3 coding DNA: TGTGCCTGGAGCCCACCGAGGGCTAGCGGAAATTACGAGCAGTACTTC.

The V and J genes are TRBV5-6 and TRBJ2-4, with D hard to call. Between the trimmed V and J ends, which lost 0 bases and 4 bases, there was a span of 11 bases. This CDR3 is built from 15 residues. From germline, CDR1 is SGHDT and CDR2 YYEEEE. CDR3 region: CASSLVEATKNIQYF. The CDR3 DNA is TGTGCCAGCAGCTTGGTTGAGGCGACGAAAAACATTCAGTACTTC. Based on the CDR3 plus reference TRBV5-6 and TRBJ2-4, the full variable domain is DAGVTQSPTHLIKTRGQQVTLRCSPKSGHDTVSWYQQALGQGPQFIFQYYEEEERQRGNFPDRFSGHQFPNYSSELNVNALLLGDSALYLCASSLVEATKNIQYFGAGTRLSVL.

This chain links TRBV2 with TRBJ1-2, with 7 bases fitting TRBD1. CDR1 and CDR2 from the germline V gene are SNHLY and FYNNEI. This CDR3 is built from 15 residues. After removal of 6 bases from V and 4 bases from J, the junction contained 11 bases not matched to a gene. CDR3 DNA: TGTGCCAGCAGCACTGACAGGGATGGAGGCTATGGCTACACCTTC. Amino acids: CASSTDRDGGYGYTF.

This rearrangement joins TRBV27 to TRBJ1-2, with D possibly matching TRBD1 (6 bases). Trimming cost V 5 bases and J 8 bases, with 18 bases left between them. Germline loops: CDR1 MNHEY, CDR2 SMNVEV (reference sequence). The length of the CDR3 is 14 residues. In DNA, the CDR3 is TGTGCCAGCAGTCCTTCAGGCAGGGGATCAGGCTACACCTTC. This codes for CASSPSGRGSGYTF.

This chain connects TRBV27 to TRBJ2-7, with D maybe TRBD1 (5 bases). Germline CDR1 is MNHEY and CDR2 is SMNVEV (reference sequence). V was cut by 6 bases and J by 2 bases, with 17 bases left in between. This CDR3 comprises 15 residues. CDR3 nucleotides: TGTGCCAGCAGACCTCTTCAGTCAGGGACCTACGAGCAGTACTTC. It translates to CASRPLQSGTYEQYF.

The chain links TRBV27 to TRBJ2-1, with 7 positions matching TRBD1. Per the germline V gene, CDR1 is MNHEY and CDR2 is SMNVEV (reference sequence). The CDR3 is made up of 15 amino acids. J was trimmed by 2 bases and V by 7 bases; bases with no gene match: 8. CDR3 DNA: TGTGCCAGCACACCAGGGACAGATGCCTACAATGAGCAGTTCTTC. Its protein is CASTPGTDAYNEQFF.

This chain links TRBV7-8 with TRBJ2-5; unclear D gene. Germline loops: CDR1 SGHVS, CDR2 FQNEAQ. The CDR3 sequence is 16 residues long. V was trimmed by 1 base and J by 1 base, leaving 13 bases between them. As DNA, the CDR3 is TGTGCCAGCAGCTTAGGGCTCCTCAACATCCAAGAGACCCAGTACTTC. This sequence encodes CASSLGLLNIQETQYF.

CDR3 region: CASSLEISGGAYEQFF. The CDR3 DNA reads TGTGCCAGCAGCTTAGAGATTAGCGGGGGGGCCTATGAGCAGTTCTTC. The chain uses TRBV7-6 and TRBJ2-1; 11 bases agree with TRBD2. CDR1 is SGHVS, CDR2 FNYEAQ, per germline. The CDR3 runs 16 residues. With V trimmed by 1 base and J by 8 bases, 7 bases remained unmatched.

The chain couples TRBV7-9 to TRBJ1-2; 12 positions agree with TRBD1. The V and J ends lost 4 bases and 4 bases, in that order; junction bases with no gene match: 10. This CDR3 has 17 residues. The germline V gene has CDR1 SEHNR and CDR2 FQNEAQ (reference sequence). The CDR3 DNA is TGTGCCAGCAGCTCAACCTCCGGGACAGGGGGCTTCTATGGCTACACCTTC. As protein: CASSSTSGTGGFYGYTF.

The chain employs TRBV4-1 and TRBJ1-4; D is perhaps TRBD1 (5 bases). V lost 2 bases to trimming and J lost 5 bases, with 21 bases between them. The CDR3 is 18 residues long. Germline CDR1 reads MGHRA; CDR2 reads YSYEKL. CDR3 nucleotide sequence: TGCGCCAGCAGCCAATTTCGGGGGGGGAGGAACGGGAATGAAAAACTGTTTTTT. It codes for CASSQFRGGRNGNEKLFF.

V and J are TRBV27 and TRBJ1-2, with D perhaps matching TRBD1 (6 bases). V was trimmed by 6 bases and J by 2 bases, leaving 10 bases between them. This CDR3 is built from 13 residues. Germline V gene data show CDR1 as MNHEY and CDR2 as SMNVEV (reference sequence). CDR3 sequence reads: CASSGQLNYGYTF. The CDR3 nucleotides are TGTGCCAGCAGCGGACAGCTGAACTATGGCTACACCTTC.

The chain is built from TRBV14 and TRBJ2-5; D ambiguous. The CDR3 is 14 residues long. CDR1 is SGHDN and CDR2 is FVKESK in the germline V gene. V was cut by 2 bases and J by 1 base, with 8 bases left in between. CDR3 loop: CASSQFQSQETQYF. In DNA, the CDR3 is TGTGCCAGCAGCCAATTCCAATCCCAAGAGACCCAGTACTTC.

V gene TRBV4-1 combines with J gene TRBJ2-2; a possible D gene is TRBD2 (5 bases). Germline V gives CDR1 MGHRA, CDR2 YSYEKL. CDR3 length: 15 residues. V lost 0 bases and J lost 3, with 8 bases in between. The CDR3 here is CASSQDRTYTGELFF. CDR3 nucleotide sequence: TGCGCCAGCAGCCAAGACCGGACTTACACCGGGGAGCTGTTTTTT.

V and J are TRBV5-1 and TRBJ2-1, with 8 bases fitting TRBD1. With 5 bases clipped from V and 3 bases from J, the junction kept 4 bases outside the gene matches. Germline assignment: CDR1 SGHRS and CDR2 YFSETQ. This CDR3 has 14 amino acids. The CDR3 sequence: CASSRTGGYNEQFF. Written as DNA, the CDR3 is TGCGCCAGCAGTCGCACAGGGGGCTACAATGAGCAGTTCTTC.

The chain joins TRBV9 to TRBJ2-7; 14 bases match TRBD2. V was clipped by 0 bases and J by 2 bases; unmatched bases: 4. In germline, CDR1 is SGDLS, CDR2 YYNGEE. The CDR3 is made up of 17 amino acids. The CDR3 spells CASSVGLAGGNTYEQYF. The DNA of the CDR3 is TGTGCCAGCAGCGTAGGACTAGCGGGAGGGAATACCTACGAGCAGTACTTC.

This chain connects TRBV13 to TRBJ1-3, with 11 bases aligning to TRBD1. V was pared by 4 bases and J by 0 bases, with 8 bases of the junction left unmatched. This CDR3 is built from 18 residues. Looked up from germline, CDR1 is PRHDT and CDR2 is FYEKMQ (reference sequence). The CDR3 is CASSYGTGGPYSGNTIYF. In DNA form, the CDR3 reads TGTGCCAGCAGCTACGGGACAGGGGGTCCCTACTCTGGAAACACCATATATTTT. Using reference TRBV13 and TRBJ1-3 for the parts outside the CDR3, the full variable domain is AAGVIQSPRHLIKEKRETATLKCYPIPRHDTVYWYQQGPGQDPQFLISFYEKMQSDKGSIPDRFSAQQFSDYHSELNMSSLELGDSALYFCASSYGTGGPYSGNTIYFGEGSWLTVV.

The chain combines TRBV7-2 with TRBJ2-3, with TRBD2 matching over 7 bases. The V gene's germline CDR1 is SGHTA and CDR2 FQGNSA. V lost 1 base, J lost 2 bases, and 3 bases stayed unmatched. The CDR3 loop spans 15 amino acids. The CDR3 DNA reads TGTGCCAGCAGCTTAGTGGGGGGGAACACAGATACGCAGTATTTT. Protein: CASSLVGGNTDTQYF. Full variable domain (outside the CDR3, taken from reference TRBV7-2 and TRBJ2-3): GAGVSQSPSNKVTEKGKDVELRCDPISGHTALYWYRQSLGQGLEFLIYFQGNSAPDKSGLPSDRFSAERTGGSVSTLTIQRTQQEDSAVYLCASSLVGGNTDTQYFGPGTRLTVL.

The chain couples TRBV14 to TRBJ2-3; 7 nucleotides line up with TRBD2. CDR3 length: 15 residues. V lost 8 bases to trimming and J lost 1 base; unmatched junction nucleotides: 9. Germline loops: CDR1 SGHDN, CDR2 FVKESK. CDR3 DNA: TGTGCCAGCCCGGGGGAGCGGGGAGGCACAGATACGCAGTATTTT. It is translated as CASPGERGGTDTQYF. The entire variable domain, with the rest obtained from reference TRBV14 and TRBJ2-3, is as follows: EAGVTQFPSHSVIEKGQTVTLRCDPISGHDNLYWYRRVMGKEIKFLLHFVKESKQDESGMPNNRFLAERTGGTYSTLKVQPAELEDSGVYFCASPGERGGTDTQYFGPGTRLTVL.

In regard to this clone: In the same sample, other DNA sequences code for this CDR3. The CDR3 region has the DNA TGTGCCAGTAGTCCCGGGACAGTCTACGAGCAGTACTTC. This translates into CASSPGTVYEQYF. V and J are TRBV19 and TRBJ2-7; 7 bases agree with TRBD1. CDR3 size: 13 residues. Losses at the gene ends were 5 bases for V and 3 bases for J; bases not matched to a gene: 4. Germline CDR1 is LNHDA and CDR2 is SQIVND (reference sequence). Complete variable domain (other parts from reference TRBV19 and TRBJ2-7): DGGITQSPKYLFRKEGQNVTLSCEQNLNHDAMYWYRQDPGQGLRLIYYSQIVNDFQKGDIAEGYSVSREKKESFPLTVTSAQKNPTAFYLCASSPGTVYEQYFGPGTRLTVT.

This clone was recorded once. This rearrangement joins TRBV5-5 to TRBJ1-1, with D possibly matching TRBD1 (5 bases). This CDR3 comprises 14 residues. The germline CDR1 and CDR2 sequences are SGHKS and YYEKEE (reference sequence). V was pared by 0 bases and J by 0 bases, with 6 bases between. The CDR3 protein is CASSLGGLNTEAFF. CDR3 nucleotides: TGTGCCAGCAGCTTGGGGGGCTTGAACACTGAAGCTTTCTTT.

The rearrangement joins TRBV7-9 to TRBJ2-1, with 8 positions matching TRBD2. J was trimmed by 9 bases and V by 5 bases; bases with no gene match: 15. Per the germline V gene, CDR1 is SEHNR and CDR2 is FQNEAQ (reference sequence). The CDR3 covers 16 residues. The CDR3 reads CASSPPGSGSRSEQFF. In DNA form, the CDR3 reads TGTGCCAGCAGCCCCCCAGGGAGCGGGAGCCGCTCTGAGCAGTTCTTC. The variable domain in full, completed from reference TRBV7-9 and TRBJ2-1, reads DTGVSQNPRHKITKRGQNVTFRCDPISEHNRLYWYRQTLGQGPEFLTYFQNEAQLEKSRLLSDRFSAERPKGSFSTLEIQRTEQGDSAMYLCASSPPGSGSRSEQFFGPGTRLTVL.